This is a list of T cell receptor beta chains from one sample in a study of T cell repertoires in cytomegalovirus infection. TCRdb re-analysed the reads in MiXCR, keeping a single row per CDR3 protein. Altogether about 310,000 distinct CDR3 sequences are present, approximately 25% being singletons, with the ten largest covering approximately 12%. No antigen is known for these receptors. The material was cultured PBMCs, obtained from culture after CMV antigen stimulation. The source of these receptors is a human donor in good health (CMV status not recorded). Some clones in this sample may be carry-over from other donors' samples. Both conserved end residues are part of each CDR3. D genes are given only for firm matches. The size entry is marked missing in some rows and otherwise reads once, few, many or a size class.

J | size | V | D | DNA | CDR3
TRBJ2-7 | many | TRBV7-2 | TRBD2 | TGTGCCAGCAGACGGGCTAGCGGAACCTACGAGCAGTACTTC | CASRRASGTYEQYF
TRBJ2-5 | . | TRBV27 | TRBD2 | TGTGCCAGCAGTCCTCGGGGGCTAGCGGGACAATTGGAGACCCAGTACTTC | CASSPRGLAGQLETQYF
TRBJ1-1 | few | TRBV6-2/TRBV6-3 | TRBD1 | TGTGCCAGCAGTCTTTCAACGGACAGGGGCAGAGAGAACACTGAAGCTTTCTTT | CASSLSTDRGRENTEAFF
TRBJ2-7 | few | TRBV19 | TRBD2 | TGTGCCAGTAGGCGACTAGCGCCAGCCTACGAGCAGTACTTC | CASRRLAPAYEQYF
TRBJ1-3 | many | TRBV7-2 | . | TGTGCCAGCAGCTTAAGTGGGGCTGCTGGAAACACCATATATTTT | CASSLSGAAGNTIYF
TRBJ2-1 | . | TRBV2 | . | TGTGCCAGCAGTGCAGGCCAGAGCTCCTACAATGAGCAGTTCTTC | CASSAGQSSYNEQFF
TRBJ2-3 | few | TRBV11-3 | . | TGTGCCAGCAGCTTAGCCCCAACCACAGATACGCAGTATTTT | CASSLAPTTDTQYF
TRBJ2-5 | . | TRBV7-8 | TRBD2 | TGTGCCAGCAGCTTAGATGTAGCGGGGGAAGTAAACCAGTACTTC | CASSLDVAGEVNQYF
TRBJ2-5 | . | TRBV20-1 | . | TGCAGTGCTAGACTATCCGGGGAGACCCAGTACTTC | CSARLSGETQYF
TRBJ2-3 | . | TRBV28 | . | TGTGCCAGCAGTACCCCTGGGGGGCCCGACTTTCTTACGCAGTATTTT | CASSTPGGPDFLTQYF
TRBJ1-1 | few | TRBV5-1 | . | TGCGCCAGCAGCTTGGGGTGGACAGCTGAAGCTTTCTTT | CASSLGWTAEAFF
TRBJ1-2 | many | TRBV5-1 | . | TGCGCCAGCAGCTTGGCTGGCGGGGGAATCTATGGCTACACCTTC | CASSLAGGGIYGYTF
TRBJ2-1 | . | TRBV20-1 | TRBD1 | TGCAGTGCTAGCAGCGGACAGGGGTCTAATGAGCAGTTCTTC | CSASSGQGSNEQFF
TRBJ2-1 | . | TRBV9 | . | TGTGCCAGCAGCGTAGACCCGGAGACGACGTCCTACAATGAGCAGTTCTTC | CASSVDPETTSYNEQFF
TRBJ2-7 | . | TRBV5-4 | . | TGTGCCAGCAGCTCAGGAGCGAGCGGGCGCTACGAGCAGTACTTC | CASSSGASGRYEQYF
TRBJ2-7 | medium-sized | TRBV7-2 | . | TGTGCCAGCAGCTTATCGGGGGCTATGCACGAGCAGTACTTC | CASSLSGAMHEQYF
TRBJ2-3 | few | TRBV19 | TRBD1 | TGTGCCAGTAGCGGACAGGGCGGAGATACGCAGTATTTT | CASSGQGGDTQYF
TRBJ1-5 | . | TRBV6-2/TRBV6-3 | . | TGTGCCAGCAACCCCATACGCACCGGACAGATTAGCAATCAGCCCCAGCATTTT | CASNPIRTGQISNQPQHF
TRBJ2-1 | . | TRBV11-3 | . | TGTGCCAGCGCTCGGAAAGGGGGCGCGGGGAATGAGCAGTTCTTC | CASARKGGAGNEQFF
TRBJ1-5 | few | TRBV28 | . | TGTGCCAGCAGTTTGCAGACTATTAGCAATCAGCCCCAGCATTTT | CASSLQTISNQPQHF
TRBJ2-7 | many | TRBV7-2 | TRBD2 | TGTGCCAGCAGTCGAGACGCGGGGGGCCTCACCTACGAGCAGTACTTC | CASSRDAGGLTYEQYF
TRBJ1-1 | . | TRBV9 | . | TGTGCCAGCAGCGTAGCTCCATCACAGAACACTGAAGCTTTCTTT | CASSVAPSQNTEAFF
TRBJ2-1 | . | TRBV30 | TRBD2 | TGTGCCTGGAGTGCTCAACTAGCGGGAGATCTGTTCTTC | CAWSAQLAGDLFF
TRBJ1-5 | . | TRBV6-8 | . | TGTGCCAGCAGTTACTCTGGAGCTAGCAATCAGCCCCAGCATTTT | CASSYSGASNQPQHF
TRBJ2-5 | . | TRBV24-1 | TRBD2 | TGTGCCACTTCACGGGACTATCAAGAGACCCAGTACTTC | CATSRDYQETQYF
TRBJ2-5 | . | TRBV4-2 | . | TGTGCCAGCAGCCAAGGGGCCGGAGACCAAGAGACCCAGTACTTC | CASSQGAGDQETQYF
TRBJ2-5 | . | TRBV5-1 | TRBD1 | TGCGCCACTCGTCGAGGGACAGGGCAAGAGACCCAGTACTTC | CATRRGTGQETQYF
TRBJ2-6 | . | TRBV12-3/TRBV12-4 | . | TGTGCCAGCAGTCCCTCCCGGCAGATCGTCAAATCATACTCTGGGGCCAACGTCCTGACTTTC | CASSPSRQIVKSYSGANVLTF
TRBJ2-1 | few | TRBV6-6 | TRBD1 | TGTGCCAGCAGGACAGGGAATGAGCAGTTCTTC | CASRTGNEQFF
TRBJ2-5 | . | TRBV6-5 | . | TGTGCCAGCAGTTCCAAGGGGGATGGGGGAGAGACCCAGTACTTC | CASSSKGDGGETQYF
TRBJ1-2 | few | TRBV10-3 | . | TGTGCCATCAGTGACCCAGGGGCCGGCGGCTACACCTTC | CAISDPGAGGYTF
TRBJ2-5 | . | TRBV20-1 | . | TGCAGTGCTGGGGATGGACTCCAGGAGATCCAGTACTTC | CSAGDGLQEIQYF
TRBJ2-3 | many | TRBV11-2 | TRBD2 | TGTGCCAGCCCGTGGGGACTAGCGGGAACAACAGATACGCAGTATTTT | CASPWGLAGTTDTQYF
TRBJ2-7 | few | TRBV7-8 | . | TGTGCCAGCTCCCAACCTAAGGACTACGAGCAGTACTTC | CASSQPKDYEQYF
TRBJ2-7 | few | TRBV6-8 | . | TGTGCCAGCAGTTACTCTCACAGGAGGGGAACGGGCTACGAGCAGTACTTC | CASSYSHRRGTGYEQYF
TRBJ1-5 | many | TRBV7-2 | TRBD1 | TGTGCCAGCAGCTTAGCGGGACAGAACGATCAGCCCCAGCATTTT | CASSLAGQNDQPQHF
TRBJ1-3 | many | TRBV6-1 | . | TGTGCCAGCGCGGGACGGTCATCTGGAAACACCATATATTTT | CASAGRSSGNTIYF
TRBJ1-1 | . | TRBV19 | TRBD1 | TGTGCCAGTATGGGGACAGGGGGGACTGAAGCTTTCTTT | CASMGTGGTEAFF
TRBJ2-5 | few | TRBV12-3/TRBV12-4 | TRBD2 | TGTGCCAGCAGTTTAGTTGGCGGGGGGACCCAGTACTTC | CASSLVGGGTQYF
TRBJ1-1 | few | TRBV27 | . | TGTGCCAGCTTCGGGACAAAAGAGACTGAAGCTTTCTTT | CASFGTKETEAFF
TRBJ2-3 | . | TRBV9 | TRBD2 | TGTGCCAGCAGCGGAATAGCGGGAGTGGCAGATACGCAGTATTTT | CASSGIAGVADTQYF
TRBJ2-7 | many | TRBV7-9 | TRBD2 | TGTGCCAGCAGCTTAGCGGTGAGTTGGCTAGCGGATTCCTACGAGCAGTACTTC | CASSLAVSWLADSYEQYF
TRBJ2-2 | few | TRBV20-1 | . | TGCAGTGCCCCGGACCGCGCGAACACCGGGGAGCTGTTTTTT | CSAPDRANTGELFF
TRBJ2-5 | few | TRBV7-2 | TRBD2 | TGTGCCAGCAGCTACACCGGTAGCGGGATGTTCCAAGAGACCCAGTACTTC | CASSYTGSGMFQETQYF
TRBJ2-3 | many | TRBV7-9 | . | TGTGCCAGCAGCTTGATATGGGGAGATACGCAGTATTTT | CASSLIWGDTQYF
TRBJ2-7 | . | TRBV4-1 | TRBD2 | TGCGCCAGCAGCCAACCGACTAGCGGCCAGGCCTACGAGCAGTACTTC | CASSQPTSGQAYEQYF
TRBJ2-5 | few | TRBV4-1 | . | TGCGCCAGCAGCCAAGGATGGCAGGGGCCGACGGAGACCCAGTACTTC | CASSQGWQGPTETQYF
TRBJ2-6 | . | TRBV6-2/TRBV6-3 | . | TGTGCCAGTAAACCGTCTGGGGCCAACGTCCTGACTTTC | CASKPSGANVLTF
TRBJ2-2 | . | TRBV18 | . | TGTGCCAGCTCACCAATTCCCCGCGGGGCTACGAACACCGGGGAGCTGTTTTTT | CASSPIPRGATNTGELFF
TRBJ1-5 | few | TRBV19 | TRBD1 | TGTGCCAGTACCCCGGGACAGGGGAGACAGCCCCAGCATTTT | CASTPGQGRQPQHF
TRBJ1-2 | . | TRBV19 | . | TGTGCCAGTAGTATCGGTGTGTATGAAGGCTACACCTTC | CASSIGVYEGYTF
TRBJ2-7 | few | TRBV6-1 | TRBD2 | TGTGCCACCGAGGAGAGCGGGATCTCCTACGAGCAGTACTTC | CATEESGISYEQYF
TRBJ2-5 | . | TRBV4-1 | TRBD2 | TGCGCCAGCAGCCACGGTTCTGCGGGAGGTGGAGAGACCCAGTACTTC | CASSHGSAGGGETQYF
TRBJ2-3 | few | TRBV28 | TRBD2 | TGTGCCAGCAGTCCCCCCGGGGCGGGAGCGTCAGATACGCAGTATTTT | CASSPPGAGASDTQYF
TRBJ2-3 | many | TRBV7-2 | . | TGTGCCAGCAGCTTGGGGGACATGCGTCTGGATACGCAGTATTTT | CASSLGDMRLDTQYF
TRBJ2-5 | . | TRBV7-2 | TRBD2 | TGTGCCAGCAGCTCCGGATCGGGAGCGGGAGGGCCCATAGACCAGTACTTC | CASSSGSGAGGPIDQYF
TRBJ1-5 | few | TRBV24-1 | . | TGTGCCACCAGTGACCCGGCAGGGGCAGGCCAGCCCCAGCATTTT | CATSDPAGAGQPQHF
TRBJ1-4 | few | TRBV27 | . | TGTGCCAGCAGTTTAAACAGGGCGGAAAAACTGTTTTTT | CASSLNRAEKLFF
TRBJ1-5 | once | TRBV10-3 | TRBD1 | TGTGCCATCAGCCAGGGGGCCGTCAATCAGCCCCAGCATTTT | CAISQGAVNQPQHF